This entry is about one T cell receptor (beta chain). These data belong to a study of blood T cell repertoires in COVID-19. On the study more broadly: COVID-19 samples, acute and convalescent, were from the United States, Italy and Spain. The cDNA or gDNA used as material had been derived from T cells, B-cell-depleted T cells, or PBMCs.

In the source study's methods: Estimation of nucleated cell counts relied on the amplification of reference gene primers. TCRdb's table, derived via immunoSEQ multiplex PCR, lists solely in-frame clones and lacks some. The D gene and trimming were derived from the DNA, and the V and J assignments and clone size from that table. The table shows a few hundred thousand clones, with 70% to 85% occurring only once. Trimming removed 7 bases from V and 8 bases from J, with 19 bases in between. The length of the CDR3 is 14 residues. The germline V gene has CDR1 SNHLY and CDR2 FYNNEI. What was sequenced was peripheral blood. The chain recombines TRBV2 with TRBJ2-3; D is perhaps TRBD2 (6 bases). The receptor comes from a human donor with acute or convalescent COVID-19. The donor label of this sample is uncertain. This CDR3 is CASTVAGTAGTQYF. The DNA for the CDR3 is TGTGCCAGCACTGTCGCGGGAACTGCAGGTACGCAGTATTTT.